What follows are 21 T cell receptor beta chains derived from one specimen sequenced in a study of breast tumors, draining lymph nodes, adjacent tissues. Samples came from axillary lymph nodes draining the breast cancer. TCRdb itself ran the multiplex PCR reads through MiXCR, one entry per CDR3 protein. Here the sample spans approximately 250,000 distinct CDR3 sequences, less than 45% being singletons. The sample was axillary lymph node tissue. These TCRs come from a female donor with breast cancer. Some clones in this sample may be carry-over from other donors' samples.

This clonotype was detected many times. The V and J genes are TRBV7-2 and TRBJ2-5, with TRBD2 identical over 8 bases. Germline V gene lookup returns CDR1 SGHTA and CDR2 FQGNSA. Losses at the gene ends were 1 base for V and 7 bases for J; bases not matched to a gene: 8. CDR3 length: 15 amino acids. CDR3: CASSLGSSGIGTQYF. CDR3 nucleotide sequence: TGTGCCAGCAGCTTAGGAAGTAGCGGGATTGGGACCCAGTACTTC.

This clonotype came up many times. This chain links TRBV7-3 with TRBJ2-7, with D perhaps given as TRBD1 or TRBD2 (5 bases each). Germline-derived CDR1 and CDR2 are SGHTA and FQGTGA. There are 15 residues in the CDR3. V dropped 5 bases and J dropped 7 bases, with 21 bases sitting between them. The CDR3 loop reads CASSPAPRGWEEQYF. CDR3 nucleotide sequence: TGTGCCAGCAGCCCAGCCCCCCGGGGCTGGGAGGAGCAGTACTTC.

This clonotype was counted a single time. This chain links TRBV7-9 with TRBJ1-5, with D possibly being TRBD1 (6 bases). The ends were cut back, 10 bases at V and 2 bases at J, with 24 bases in the middle. The CDR3 is made up of 17 amino acids. Germline V gene data show CDR1 as SEHNR and CDR2 as FQNEAQ (reference sequence). CDR3 DNA sequence: TGTGCCACTAAGACAGGAAGTACCGGGGGGGGCAATCAGCCCCAGCATTTT. This encodes CATKTGSTGGGNQPQHF.

This clonotype was counted many times. V gene TRBV11-2 combines with J gene TRBJ2-7; tentative D call: TRBD1 (6 bases). CDR1 SGHAT and CDR2 FQNNGV come from the germline V gene. The CDR3 contains 16 residues. V lost 1 base and J lost 1, with 14 bases in between. DNA of the CDR3: TGTGCCAGCAGCTTAGGAGGAGTCGGGACATCCTACGAGCAGTACTTC. It yields the protein CASSLGGVGTSYEQYF.

Only a few counts were recorded for this clonotype. The V and J genes are TRBV9 and TRBJ1-3; no definite D call. Germline V gives CDR1 SGDLS, CDR2 YYNGEE. The CDR3 is 15 amino acids. The ends were cut back, 0 bases at V and 3 bases at J, with 10 bases in the middle. CDR3 protein: CASSVGAGGGNTIYF. CDR3 nucleotides: TGTGCCAGCAGCGTAGGAGCAGGCGGTGGAAACACCATATATTTT. The variable domain in full, completed from reference TRBV9 and TRBJ1-3, reads DSGVTQTPKHLITATGQRVTLRCSPRSGDLSVYWYQQSLDQGLQFLIQYYNGEERAKGNILERFSAQQFPDLHSELNLSSLELGDSALYFCASSVGAGGGNTIYFGEGSWLTVV.

Many counts were recorded for this clonotype. The chain joins TRBV19 to TRBJ1-2; TRBD1 agrees at 11 bases. Per the germline V gene, CDR1 is LNHDA and CDR2 is SQIVND (reference sequence). With 2 bases clipped from V and 0 bases from J, the junction kept 5 bases outside the gene matches. The CDR3 contains 17 residues. CDR3 nucleotides: TGTGCCAGTAGTATAACCGGGACAGGGGGGTCTAACTATGGCTACACCTTC. Protein product: CASSITGTGGSNYGYTF.

This clonotype was seen at least ten times. The gene calls are TRBV20-1 and TRBJ2-7, with 11 bases that match TRBD1. Germline V gene lookup returns CDR1 DFQATT and CDR2 SNEGSKA (reference sequence). Unmatched junction bases numbered 10, after V lost 2 bases and J lost 4 bases. The length of the CDR3 is 16 residues. In nucleotides, the CDR3 is TGCAGTGCTAGAAATTCTGGGACAGGGGGAGGATACGAGCAGTACTTC. As protein: CSARNSGTGGGYEQYF.

This clonotype has a count of ten or more. The chain couples TRBV7-6 to TRBJ2-3; TRBD2 is a possible D gene (6 bases). V lost 3 bases and J lost 2, with 15 bases in between. The CDR3 is 16 residues long. Germline CDR1 SGHVS, CDR2 FNYEAQ. This chain's CDR3 is CASSLGVSGFTDTQYF. In DNA form, the CDR3 reads TGTGCCAGCAGCTTGGGTGTTAGCGGATTCACAGATACGCAGTATTTT. The full variable domain, its missing parts supplied by reference TRBV7-6 and TRBJ2-3, is GAGVSQSPRYKVTKRGQDVALRCDPISGHVSLYWYRQALGQGPEFLTYFNYEAQQDKSGLPNDRFSAERPEGSISTLTIQRTEQRDSAMYRCASSLGVSGFTDTQYFGPGTRLTVL.

The sample holds many counts of this clonotype. The rearrangement links TRBV11-2 to TRBJ1-6, with D maybe TRBD1 (5 bases). Trimming left V 3 bases short and J 9 bases short, with 12 bases between. The CDR3 is 14 residues long. Germline V CDR1 and CDR2: SGHAT, FQNNGV. The CDR3 protein is CASSLKNRISPLHF. The CDR3 DNA follows: TGTGCCAGCAGCTTGAAAAACAGGATTTCACCCCTCCACTTT.

This clonotype has a count of ten or more. Sequence at one end of the junction differs from germline and may be a read error. The chain employs TRBV11-2 and TRBJ2-1; 12 bases are a match to TRBD2. The CDR3 spans 16 residues. Germline CDR1 is SGHAT and CDR2 is FQNNGV. CDR3 DNA: TGTGCCAGCAGCTCGAAACTAGCGGGGGGATACAATGAGCAGTTCTTT. Protein sequence: CASSSKLAGGYNEQFF.

This clonotype was seen a handful of times. This chain connects TRBV4-1 to TRBJ2-3; TRBD2 matches at 14 bases. CDR1 is MGHRA and CDR2 is YSYEKL in the germline V gene. The CDR3 is 19 amino acids. J was trimmed by 3 bases and V by 1 base; bases with no gene match: 9. The chain's CDR3 is CASSQGTGTSGSRTDTQYF. DNA of the CDR3: TGCGCCAGCAGCCAAGGGACCGGGACTAGCGGGAGTAGGACAGATACGCAGTATTTT.

This sequence joins TRBV7-6 and TRBJ2-5, with TRBD2 matching over 12 bases. Germline loops: CDR1 SGHVS, CDR2 FNYEAQ. Unmatched junction bases numbered 4, after V lost 2 bases and J lost 3 bases. The CDR3 loop spans 16 amino acids. The CDR3 sequence: CASSLWTSGDEETQYF. Here the CDR3 DNA reads TGTGCCAGCAGCTTATGGACTAGCGGGGATGAAGAGACCCAGTACTTC.

This clonotype was counted at least ten times. The chain has TRBV7-9 and TRBJ1-6; TRBD1 is a possible D gene (5 bases). Deletions cut 6 bases from V and 4 bases from J, with 19 bases between. CDR3 length equals 17 residues. Germline assignment: CDR1 SEHNR and CDR2 FQNEAQ (reference sequence). The DNA of the CDR3 is TGTGCCAGCAGTTCGATCCGGGGCTCAATTTATAATTCACCCCTCCACTTT. Translated, it gives CASSSIRGSIYNSPLHF.

The genes are TRBV2 and TRBJ1-1; perhaps TRBD1 as D (5 bases). The CDR3 is 14 amino acids. V was clipped by 3 bases and J by 6 bases, with 14 bases between them. Germline V gene data show CDR1 as SNHLY and CDR2 as FYNNEI. CDR3 region: CASSEMWGMAEAFF. CDR3 DNA: TGTGCCAGCAGTGAGATGTGGGGGATGGCTGAAGCTTTCTTT.

As for this clonotype: A much larger clone lies one base from this, so it may be a read error. The V gene is TRBV7-2, the J gene TRBJ1-3; D unclear. Germline V gene data show CDR1 as SGHTA and CDR2 as FQGNSA. This CDR3 is built from 15 residues. The CDR3 nucleotides read TGTGCCAGCAGCCAGCGGGCTCTCTCTGGAAACACCATACATTTT. Translation: CASSQRALSGNTIHF.

The rearrangement joins TRBV6-6 to TRBJ2-5; 9 nucleotides match TRBD2. Germline V gene sequence: CDR1 MNHNY, CDR2 SVGAGI (reference sequence). The CDR3 extends over 15 amino acids. J gave up 5 bases and V 5 bases, and 9 bases lay outside the gene matches. As DNA, the CDR3 is TGTGCCAGCAGTCCAAGCGGGGGGCGGCTGGAGACCCAGTACTTC. Translating it yields CASSPSGGRLETQYF.

Many counts were recorded for this clonotype. The chain recombines TRBV20-1 with TRBJ1-3; 7 positions agree with TRBD1. Germline V gene lookup returns CDR1 DFQATT and CDR2 SNEGSKA (reference sequence). V shed 2 bases and J 3 bases; nucleotides not matched to a gene: 1. The CDR3 extends over 13 amino acids. CDR3 sequence reads: CSARRTGGNTIYF. Written as DNA, the CDR3 is TGCAGTGCTAGACGGACAGGTGGAAACACCATATATTTT.

This clonotype was found many times. V is TRBV19 and J is TRBJ2-7; D is possibly TRBD1 (6 bases). CDR1 is LNHDA, CDR2 SQIVND, per germline (reference sequence). Trimming pared 5 bases from V and 2 bases from J, leaving 16 bases between. This CDR3 contains 15 residues. CDR3 coding DNA: TGTGCCAGTAGTGGGACATCGACCCGAACCTACGAGCAGTACTTC. Protein: CASSGTSTRTYEQYF.

Concerning this clonotype: It is likely a read error, because the conserved phenylalanine at the end of the CDR3 is missing. CDR3 amino acids: CASSLAGANGDYGYTY. CDR3 nucleotide sequence: TGTGCCAGCAGCTTGGCGGGCGCGAACGGAGACTATGGCTACACCTAC. This chain links TRBV5-8 with TRBJ1-2; D is unresolved. The germline V gene has CDR1 SGHTS and CDR2 YDEGEE. V was cut by 0 bases and J by 3 bases, with 15 bases left in between. The CDR3 loop spans 16 amino acids.

This chain links TRBV10-3 with TRBJ2-7, with 10 bases matching TRBD1. V was clipped by 10 bases and J by 7 bases; unmatched bases: 7. The CDR3 has 12 residues. Germline V CDR1 and CDR2: ENHRY, SYGVKD. CDR3 coding DNA: TGTGCCACTGGACAGGGGGTACATGAGCAGTACTTC. This codes for CATGQGVHEQYF.

In its sample, this clonotype was seen a few times. The rearrangement joins TRBV25-1 to TRBJ2-2; tentatively, D is TRBD1 (5 bases). Trimming left V 10 bases short and J 3 bases short, with 18 bases between. CDR3 length: 15 residues. From germline, CDR1 is MGHDK and CDR2 SYGVNS. The CDR3 loop reads CANLAGSRDTGELFF. The DNA for the CDR3 is TGTGCCAACCTTGCAGGGTCTAGGGACACCGGGGAGCTGTTTTTT.